These 4 T cell receptor beta chains originate from one sample sequenced in a study of shared T cell receptors in the human thymus. Sequencing used immunoSEQ multiplex PCR; TCRdb keeps in-frame clones, though not all of them. The profile shows approximately 730,000 clones, over 75% of them singletons. These data are also associated with another study on human thymus T cells.

The source material was thymocytes. The receptors originated from a girl in the first two years of life with a congenital heart defect.

This clone is a singleton in its sample. The chain joins TRBV6-1 to TRBJ2-2; tentatively, D is TRBD2 (5 bases). CDR1 and CDR2 from the germline V gene are MNHNS and SASEGT. Trimming left V 8 bases short and J 1 base short, with 8 bases between. The CDR3 length is 13 residues. In DNA form, the CDR3 reads TGTGCCAGCCCGGCGGGGAACACCGGGGAGCTGTTTTTT. This sequence encodes CASPAGNTGELFF.

This clone was seen only a few times. CDR3 in amino acids: CASSLEGPSGANVLTF. The CDR3 coding sequence is TGTGCCAGCAGTTTGGAGGGCCCCTCTGGGGCCAACGTCCTGACTTTC. The chain has TRBV6-6 and TRBJ2-6, with D tentatively TRBD2 (6 bases). This CDR3 is built from 16 residues. The germline V and J ends were trimmed by 4 bases and 0 bases, with 10 bases remaining between them. Germline values: CDR1 MNHNY, CDR2 SVGAGI (reference sequence).

This chain connects TRBV6-1 to TRBJ2-7, with TRBD1 matching over 9 bases. V was clipped by 0 bases and J by 3 bases; unmatched bases: 3. This CDR3 is 15 amino acids long. CDR1 MNHNS and CDR2 SASEGT come from the germline V gene. This CDR3 reads CASSEAGDRVYEQYF. The CDR3 DNA is TGTGCCAGCAGTGAAGCAGGGGACAGGGTCTACGAGCAGTACTTC.

The V call is TRBV6-5, the J call TRBJ2-2, with D possibly TRBD1 on 6 matching bases. The CDR3 is 13 residues long. Germline values: CDR1 MNHEY, CDR2 SVGAGI. The V and J ends lost 6 bases and 2 bases respectively, with 7 bases between them. CDR3 DNA: TGTGCCAGCAGGGACAGAAACACCGGGGAGCTGTTTTTT. This gives the protein CASRDRNTGELFF.